A selection of T cell receptor beta chains follows, all from one sample in a study of CD8+CD57+ T cells in acquired aplastic anemia. Using its own MiXCR run on the reads, TCRdb lists one record per CDR3 protein. The sample carries about 120,000 distinct CDR3 sequences, about 60% recorded once. Sequenced sample: sorted CD4+, CD8+, or CD8+CD57+ T cells (not recorded which) from PBMCs. The source of these receptors is a human donor with aplastic anemia. CDR3s include the opening cysteine and the closing phenylalanine or tryptophan. Each record gives: CDR3 DNA, CDR3 protein, V gene, clone size, D gene, J gene. The D gene is left open where the match is weak. The size entry is marked missing in some rows and otherwise reads once, few, many or a size class.

CDR3 DNA: TGTGCCAGCTCAGAAGGGCAGACGTACCAAGAGACCCAGTACTTC
CDR3 protein: CASSEGQTYQETQYF
V gene: TRBV25-1
clone size: few
D gene: -
J gene: TRBJ2-5

CDR3 DNA: TGTGCCAGCGGCAAACAGGAAATAACGGAGGGGACTGAAGCTTTCTTT
CDR3 protein: CASGKQEITEGTEAFF
V gene: TRBV11-1
clone size: few
D gene: -
J gene: TRBJ1-1

CDR3 DNA: TGCGCCAGCAGTGAGGGGACGGGGCCCTACGAGCAGTACTTC
CDR3 protein: CASSEGTGPYEQYF
V gene: TRBV10-1
clone size: few
D gene: -
J gene: TRBJ2-7

CDR3 DNA: TGTGCCATCAGTGACGGGAGCGGAGCTTTCTTT
CDR3 protein: CAISDGSGAFF
V gene: TRBV10-3
clone size: -
D gene: -
J gene: TRBJ1-1

CDR3 DNA: TGTGCCACCAGTGATCCGGGACAGGGGGAGGAAAAACTGTTTTTT
CDR3 protein: CATSDPGQGEEKLFF
V gene: TRBV24-1
clone size: -
D gene: TRBD1
J gene: TRBJ1-4

CDR3 DNA: TGCAGTGCTAAGGGCACAGGGGGCTACTATACGCAGTATTTT
CDR3 protein: CSAKGTGGYYTQYF
V gene: TRBV20-1
clone size: many
D gene: TRBD1
J gene: TRBJ2-3

CDR3 DNA: TGTGCCAGCAGCGCCGGACTAGCGGGAGTTTCCTACGAGCAGTACTTC
CDR3 protein: CASSAGLAGVSYEQYF
V gene: TRBV5-6
clone size: -
D gene: TRBD2
J gene: TRBJ2-7

CDR3 DNA: TGTGCCAGCAGTAGCACGACAGGGGCTTATGGCTACACCTTC
CDR3 protein: CASSSTTGAYGYTF
V gene: TRBV27
clone size: many
D gene: TRBD1
J gene: TRBJ1-2

CDR3 DNA: TGTGCCAGCAGCTTAGCGTTTCGCGGGGGCCAAGAGACCCAGTACTTC
CDR3 protein: CASSLAFRGGQETQYF
V gene: TRBV7-2
clone size: -
D gene: TRBD2
J gene: TRBJ2-5

CDR3 DNA: TGTGCCAGCAGACACCGGGACAGGGGCTCGTCACCCCTCCACTTT
CDR3 protein: CASRHRDRGSSPLHF
V gene: TRBV12-3/TRBV12-4
clone size: -
D gene: TRBD1
J gene: TRBJ1-6

CDR3 DNA: TGCAGCGTCGTACAGGGGAATGAGCAGTTCTTC
CDR3 protein: CSVVQGNEQFF
V gene: TRBV29-1
clone size: few
D gene: TRBD1
J gene: TRBJ2-1